This TCR beta chain is from a study of cytomegalovirus exposure and HLA in healthy donors. Study information: A subsequent analysis reported that the roughly 120 validation repertoires were produced on the same platform that had also been used for the 666 first-cohort repertoires. Findings and caveats of the study: Most TCR sequences were uncommon, yet certain public TCRs appeared in many donors.

Points on this clone: The antigen is unknown.

Assay: immunoSEQ multiplex PCR; the TCRdb copy retains only in-frame clones and omits some. In the table there are about 50,000 clones, around 93% of which are singletons. Trimming cost V 0 bases and J 9 bases; bases outside gene matches: 11. Per the germline V gene, CDR1 is MDHEN and CDR2 is SYDVKM. CDR3 length equals 16 residues. Sequencing was done on a sample of PBMCs. The origin of this receptor is a woman under 30 in good health and CMV-seropositive. The V and J genes are TRBV28 and TRBJ2-5, with 9 positions matching TRBD2. CDR3 in amino acids: CASSLWGTSPRRSQYF. CDR3 sequence (DNA): TGTGCCAGCAGTTTATGGGGGACTAGCCCTCGGAGGTCCCAGTACTTC.